This entry lists 14 T cell receptor beta chains sequenced from one sample in a study of cytomegalovirus exposure and HLA in healthy donors. PCR primers comprised 60 Vbeta and 13 Jbeta primers. Here immunoSEQ multiplex PCR was the method, and the copy in TCRdb shows in-frame clones only, minus some. The sample yields about 93,000 clones, about 82% seen once. Source material: PBMCs. Every receptor here comes from a man in his thirties or forties in good health and CMV-seronegative.

The chain employs TRBV6-4 and TRBJ2-2, with TRBD2 matching 7 bases. The CDR3 consists of 16 residues. From germline, CDR1 is MRHNA and CDR2 SNTAGT. V was clipped by 5 bases and J by 6 bases; unmatched bases: 12. Here the CDR3 DNA reads TGTGCCAGCAGTCAAACCCCAGGGAGGGACGCCGGGGAGCTGTTTTTT. It is translated as CASSQTPGRDAGELFF.

The rearrangement uses TRBV6-4 and TRBJ2-1, with 13 positions matching TRBD2. The CDR3 spans 18 residues. Per germline, CDR1 MRHNA and CDR2 SNTAGT. Unmatched junction bases numbered 9, after V lost 4 bases and J lost 3 bases. Here the CDR3 DNA reads TGTGCCAGCAGTGTTCGGACTAGCGGGGGCCTAAACTACAATGAGCAGTTCTTC. Translation: CASSVRTSGGLNYNEQFF.

The J gene is TRBJ1-5, the V gene TRBV19, with D possibly TRBD1 on 6 matching bases. Between the trimmed V and J ends, which lost 4 bases and 0 bases, there was a span of 16 bases. Germline lookup yields CDR1 LNHDA and CDR2 SQIVND (reference sequence). This CDR3 has 17 residues. The CDR3 DNA sequence: TGTGCCAGTAGTACCGGGACACCATCTAATAGCAATCAGCCCCAGCATTTT. It is translated as CASSTGTPSNSNQPQHF.

The chain joins TRBV5-4 to TRBJ2-3; TRBD2 matches 13 bases. V dropped 2 bases and J dropped 3; count of bases not matched to a gene: 3. There are 16 residues in the CDR3. Germline lookup yields CDR1 SGHNT and CDR2 YYREEE (reference sequence). In DNA, the CDR3 is TGTGCCAGCAGCTTTGGGACTAGCGGGAAGACAGATACGCAGTATTTT. Protein product: CASSFGTSGKTDTQYF.

The gene calls are TRBV19 and TRBJ2-3, with D uncertain. The V gene's germline CDR1 is LNHDA and CDR2 SQIVND (reference sequence). This CDR3 region has 12 residues. The V end lost 3 bases, the J end lost 4 bases, and 5 bases lay between the germline ends. The CDR3 nucleotides read TGTGCCAGTAGTATTCGGGCAGATACGCAGTATTTT. Protein sequence: CASSIRADTQYF.

The chain is built from TRBV6-1 and TRBJ2-4, with 10 bases that match TRBD1. Germline values: CDR1 MNHNS, CDR2 SASEGT. This CDR3 comprises 15 residues. The V and J ends lost 5 bases and 6 bases, in that order; junction bases with no gene match: 7. CDR3 DNA: TGTGCCAGCAGTTCGACAGGGGGCTATGGAAACATTCAGTACTTC. Its protein product is CASSSTGGYGNIQYF.

The V call is TRBV30, the J call TRBJ1-1, with 8 bases aligning to TRBD1. CDR3 length: 13 amino acids. Losses at the gene ends were 5 bases for V and 4 bases for J; bases not matched to a gene: 6. Germline V CDR1 and CDR2: GTSNPN, SVGIG (reference sequence). The CDR3 sequence is CAWLTGVGTEAFF. The CDR3 DNA reads TGTGCCTGGCTGACAGGGGTTGGCACTGAAGCTTTCTTT.

The chain is built from TRBV13 and TRBJ1-6, with a tentative D call TRBD1 (5 bases). Germline V gives CDR1 PRHDT, CDR2 FYEKMQ (reference sequence). This CDR3 contains 15 residues. V lost 4 bases to trimming and J lost 6 bases, with 13 bases between them. Written as DNA, the CDR3 is TGTGCCAGCAGCTCGTGGGGGGTATCTAATTCACCCCTCCACTTT. Protein: CASSSWGVSNSPLHF.

V and J are TRBV7-9 and TRBJ2-4; tentatively, D is TRBD1 (6 bases). The V gene's germline CDR1 is SEHNR and CDR2 FQNEAQ (reference sequence). The CDR3 has 16 residues. Trimming shortened V by 3 bases and J by 1 base, and 13 bases separated the two germline ends. The CDR3 region has the DNA TGTGCCAGCAGCTTGGGGCAGGGGATGGCCAAAAACATTCAGTACTTC. Its translation: CASSLGQGMAKNIQYF.

This clone was observed once. The chain links TRBV30 to TRBJ2-1; TRBD1 agrees at 7 bases. CDR1 and CDR2 (germline): GTSNPN, SVGIG (reference sequence). The CDR3 spans 15 residues. Losses at the gene ends were 3 bases for V and 0 bases for J; bases not matched to a gene: 5. The CDR3, as DNA: TGTGCCTGGAGAGGGGGCCTAAGCTCCTACAATGAGCAGTTCTTC. The encoded protein is CAWRGGLSSYNEQFF.

The chain couples TRBV19 to TRBJ2-3, with D perhaps TRBD1 (6 bases). The V gene lost 5 bases and the J gene lost 5 bases, with 11 bases spanning the gap. CDR1 and CDR2 (germline): LNHDA, SQIVND (reference sequence). This CDR3 comprises 13 residues. For the CDR3, the DNA is TGTGCCAGTAGTCTACAACAGGGAGATACGCAGTATTTT. Residues: CASSLQQGDTQYF. Full variable domain (missing parts from reference TRBV19 and TRBJ2-3): DGGITQSPKYLFRKEGQNVTLSCEQNLNHDAMYWYRQDPGQGLRLIYYSQIVNDFQKGDIAEGYSVSREKKESFPLTVTSAQKNPTAFYLCASSLQQGDTQYFGPGTRLTVL.

This clone was seen a few times. CDR3 loop: CASSLLGGDSSYEQYF. For the CDR3, the DNA is TGTGCCAGCAGCTTACTGGGCGGGGACAGCTCCTACGAGCAGTACTTC. The chain recombines TRBV7-8 with TRBJ2-7, with D possibly being TRBD1 (7 bases). Germline lookup yields CDR1 SGHVS and CDR2 FQNEAQ. The CDR3 is 16 amino acids. With 2 bases removed from V and 0 bases from J, the gap between germline ends came to 14 bases.

The V gene is TRBV6-4, the J gene TRBJ2-1; D is undetermined. CDR3 length equals 13 residues. V gave up 1 base and J gave up 5 bases, with 6 bases separating them. The germline V gene encodes CDR1 MRHNA and CDR2 SNTAGT. The CDR3 loop reads CASSDYTNNEQFF. CDR3 DNA sequence: TGTGCCAGCAGTGACTACACGAACAATGAGCAGTTCTTC.

This clone was observed a few times. The V gene is TRBV7-2, the J gene TRBJ2-7; TRBD1 is a possible D gene (6 bases). Per the germline V gene, CDR1 is SGHTA and CDR2 is FQGNSA. The CDR3 is made up of 14 amino acids. V lost 4 bases and J lost 2, with 12 bases in between. As DNA, the CDR3 is TGTGCCAGCAGCTATAGTAAGGGGGCCTACGAGCAGTACTTC. It is translated as CASSYSKGAYEQYF.